The 25 T cell receptor beta chains reported below all come from one sample, sequenced in a study of beta chain features in type 1 diabetes. Expressed TCRB transcripts were sequenced after all isolated RNA was converted to cDNA. Some clones are missing from TCRdb's copy, which holds only in-frame ones; the method was immunoSEQ multiplex PCR. The profile shows 200,000 to 250,000 clones, about 11% of them singletons. Sequencing input: central memory CD4+ T cells from blood. These receptors originate from a man younger than 30 in good health.

The chain employs TRBV11-1 and TRBJ2-1; D might be TRBD2 (6 bases). Germline lookup yields CDR1 SGHAT and CDR2 FQDESV (reference sequence). V was shortened by 5 bases and J by 5 bases, with 16 bases between the two germline ends. This CDR3 is 15 amino acids long. The CDR3 sequence: CASSAAGGLNNEQFF. The CDR3 DNA reads as TGTGCCAGCAGCGCAGCGGGCGGACTTAACAATGAGCAGTTCTTC. The variable domain in full, completed from reference TRBV11-1 and TRBJ2-1, reads EAEVAQSPRYKITEKSQAVAFWCDPISGHATLYWYRQILGQGPELLVQFQDESVVDDSQLPKDRFSAERLKGVDSTLKIQPAELGDSAMYLCASSAAGGLNNEQFFGPGTRLTVL.

Many counts were recorded for this clone. V usage is TRBV7-9 and J usage is TRBJ1-1; D might be TRBD1 (6 bases). V gave up 4 bases and J gave up 4 bases, with 10 bases separating them. The CDR3 runs 13 residues. The germline V gene has CDR1 SEHNR and CDR2 FQNEAQ (reference sequence). The CDR3 here is CASSSQQGTEAFF. For the CDR3, the DNA is TGTGCCAGCAGCTCGCAACAGGGCACTGAAGCTTTCTTT.

The genes are TRBV15 and TRBJ2-7, with TRBD2 matching 11 bases. Germline V gives CDR1 LNHNV, CDR2 YYDKDF (reference sequence). The CDR3 totals 16 residues. V was clipped by 3 bases and J by 0 bases; unmatched bases: 4. CDR3 protein: CATSSGGLAASYEQYF. The CDR3 nucleotides read TGTGCCACCAGCAGCGGGGGACTAGCGGCCTCCTACGAGCAGTACTTC.

This rearrangement joins TRBV7-9 to TRBJ2-5; D remains unclear. Germline V gene lookup returns CDR1 SEHNR and CDR2 FQNEAQ (reference sequence). This CDR3 is 14 amino acids long. Trimming took off 1 base at V and 1 base at J, with 7 bases between the two ends. CDR3 sequence: CASSLGRSQETQYF. The CDR3 coding sequence is TGTGCCAGCAGCTTAGGCAGGAGCCAAGAGACCCAGTACTTC.

The chain joins TRBV7-9 to TRBJ2-5, with a weak D call TRBD2 (5 bases). This CDR3 region has 13 residues. CDR1 SEHNR and CDR2 FQNEAQ come from the germline V gene (reference sequence). V lost 6 bases, J lost 7 bases, and 15 bases lay in between. In DNA form, the CDR3 reads TGTGCCAGCAGTTTTTCCCCGGGGTCGACCCAGTACTTC. Its protein product is CASSFSPGSTQYF.

This chain connects TRBV7-3 to TRBJ2-1; either TRBD1 or TRBD2 may fit D (6 bases each). The CDR3 loop spans 13 amino acids. Germline V gene sequence: CDR1 SGHTA, CDR2 FQGTGA. With 2 bases removed from V and 9 bases from J, the gap between germline ends came to 11 bases. The CDR3 loop reads CASSLSGASEQFF. In DNA form, the CDR3 reads TGTGCCAGCAGCTTATCGGGGGCGAGTGAGCAGTTCTTC. Combining the CDR3 with reference TRBV7-3 and TRBJ2-1 gives the whole variable domain GAGVSQTPSNKVTEKGKYVELRCDPISGHTALYWYRQSLGQGPEFLIYFQGTGAADDSGLPNDRFFAVRPEGSVSTLKIQRTERGDSAVYLCASSLSGASEQFFGPGTRLTVL.

The rearrangement uses TRBV30 and TRBJ2-7; D is perhaps TRBD2 (7 bases). This CDR3 comprises 15 residues. The germline V gene encodes CDR1 GTSNPN and CDR2 SVGIG (reference sequence). V lost 3 bases, J lost 9 bases, and 24 bases lay in between. The CDR3: CAWRRRGGVPGRQYF. The CDR3 DNA is TGTGCCTGGAGGCGTAGGGGGGGCGTACCAGGTCGGCAGTACTTC.

This clone turned up a few times. The chain has TRBV15 and TRBJ2-7; possible D gene TRBD1, 5 bases. The CDR3 has 15 amino acids. V lost 1 base, J lost 2 bases, and 12 bases lay in between. In germline, CDR1 is LNHNV, CDR2 YYDKDF (reference sequence). CDR3 DNA sequence: TGTGCCACCAGCAGAGCCAGGGTTACCACCTACGAGCAGTACTTC. It encodes CATSRARVTTYEQYF.

V usage is TRBV11-3 and J usage is TRBJ2-7; possibly TRBD1 for D (5 bases). Germline assignment: CDR1 SGHNT and CDR2 YENEEA. The V end was cut by 6 bases, the J end by 0 bases, with 9 bases between. This CDR3 has 13 amino acids. The CDR3 coding sequence is TGTGCCAGCAGTCCAGGGCCCTCCTACGAGCAGTACTTC. Residues: CASSPGPSYEQYF.

In its sample, this clone was seen a few times. This sequence joins TRBV28 and TRBJ2-5; maybe TRBD2 (6 bases). This CDR3 spans 13 amino acids. The V gene's germline CDR1 is MDHEN and CDR2 SYDVKM. V was trimmed by 2 bases and J by 4 bases, leaving 8 bases between them. The CDR3 DNA is TGTGCCAGCAGTTTAGGGGGAGGAGAGACCCAGTACTTC. Amino acids: CASSLGGGETQYF.

J is TRBJ2-5 and V is TRBV9; 13 nucleotides align to TRBD2. The trim removed 7 bases at V and 3 bases at J, leaving 18 bases unmatched. Germline V gene data show CDR1 as SGDLS and CDR2 as YYNGEE. This CDR3 region has 19 residues. CDR3 sequence reads: CASSDPGQGTSGTKETQYF. In DNA form, the CDR3 reads TGTGCCAGCTCTGATCCGGGACAGGGGACTAGCGGGACCAAAGAGACCCAGTACTTC.

For this clone: Being one base from a much bigger clone, this may be a read error. The CDR3 end shows no conserved phenylalanine or tryptophan, and so a read error is likely. J is TRBJ2-7 and V is TRBV28, with 10 bases that match TRBD2. This CDR3 spans 15 amino acids. Germline V lookup: CDR1 MDHEN, CDR2 SYDVKM. The V segment lost 5 bases and the J segment 2 bases; nucleotides outside the gene matches: 6. CDR3 sequence: CASSKPGLATYEQYL. CDR3 DNA: TGTGCCAGCAGTAAACCGGGACTAGCGACCTACGAGCAGTACCTC.

This clone has at least ten counts. The chain uses TRBV11-3 and TRBJ2-7, with D unclear. Germline CDR1 is SGHNT and CDR2 is YENEEA. The V gene lost 8 bases and the J gene lost 3 bases, with 5 bases spanning the gap. The CDR3 consists of 10 residues. CDR3 protein: CASLGYEQYF. For the CDR3, the DNA is TGTGCCAGCTTAGGCTACGAGCAGTACTTC.

There are many counts of this clone. In nucleotides, the CDR3 is TGTGCCAGCAGCGTACAGGGAGGAAACACTGAAGCTTTCTTT. Its translation: CASSVQGGNTEAFF. The rearrangement uses TRBV7-9 and TRBJ1-1; a possible D gene is TRBD1 (6 bases). Trimming removed 5 bases from V and 2 bases from J, with 12 bases in between. The germline gives CDR1 SEHNR, CDR2 FQNEAQ (reference sequence). The CDR3 spans 14 residues.

This rearrangement joins TRBV10-3 to TRBJ2-7; D tentatively reads TRBD1 or TRBD2 (6 bases each). Germline CDR1 is ENHRY and CDR2 is SYGVKD. This CDR3 region has 14 residues. V was shortened by 6 bases and J by 3 bases, with 15 bases between the two germline ends. CDR3 nucleotide sequence: TGTGCCATCAGCCCCAAGGGGGGCATCTACGAGCAGTACTTC. Translation gives CAISPKGGIYEQYF.

The rearrangement links TRBV7-2 to TRBJ1-2; perhaps TRBD1 as D (5 bases). CDR3 length: 14 residues. V lost 2 bases to trimming and J lost 2 bases, with 9 bases between them. Germline-derived CDR1 and CDR2 are SGHTA and FQGNSA. DNA of the CDR3: TGTGCCAGCAGCTTAACTCCAGGGAACTATGGCTACACCTTC. This gives the protein CASSLTPGNYGYTF.

This chain links TRBV30 with TRBJ1-5; D unresolved. Per germline, CDR1 GTSNPN and CDR2 SVGIG (reference sequence). Trimming left V 1 base short and J 3 bases short, with 7 bases between. The length of the CDR3 is 13 residues. CDR3 nucleotide sequence: TGTGCCTGGAGTGGTGGTACCAATCAGCCCCAGCATTTT. Translating gives CAWSGGTNQPQHF.

The genes are TRBV5-1 and TRBJ2-2, with TRBD2 identical over 10 bases. This CDR3 region has 15 residues. Per germline, CDR1 SGHRS and CDR2 YFSETQ. With V trimmed by 4 bases and J by 6 bases, 6 bases remained unmatched. The CDR3 loop is CASSQAGGRSGELFF. In DNA form, the CDR3 reads TGCGCCAGCAGCCAAGCGGGAGGGAGGTCCGGGGAGCTGTTTTTT.

This clone was counted only a few times. The CDR3: CASSLVREVAYEQYF. The CDR3 nucleotides read TGTGCCAGCAGCTTAGTCAGGGAGGTCGCCTACGAGCAGTACTTC. The gene calls are TRBV7-2 and TRBJ2-7; possible D gene TRBD2, 6 bases. V was clipped by 1 base and J by 2 bases, with 12 bases between them. The CDR3 covers 15 residues. Looked up from germline, CDR1 is SGHTA and CDR2 is FQGNSA.

The rearrangement joins TRBV6-5 to TRBJ2-7; D perhaps matches TRBD2 (6 bases). The CDR3 loop spans 13 amino acids. From germline, CDR1 is MNHEY and CDR2 SVGAGI. Trimming pared 4 bases from V and 2 bases from J, leaving 9 bases between. This CDR3 reads CASSWDSTYEQYF. CDR3 sequence (DNA): TGTGCCAGCAGTTGGGACTCGACCTACGAGCAGTACTTC.

This clone was observed a few times. V usage is TRBV4-1 and J usage is TRBJ2-7; D possibly corresponds to TRBD1 (6 bases). Trimming removed 6 bases from V and 1 base from J, with 13 bases in between. CDR1 and CDR2 (germline): MGHRA, YSYEKL. This CDR3 has 14 amino acids. CDR3 sequence reads: CASSPQGKSYEQYF. Written as DNA, the CDR3 is TGCGCCAGCAGTCCCCAGGGGAAGTCCTACGAGCAGTACTTC.

The V call is TRBV4-2, the J call TRBJ2-1; possibly TRBD2 for D (7 bases). Trimming shortened V by 0 bases and J by 16 bases, and 22 bases separated the two germline ends. The CDR3 is 15 residues long. The germline CDR1 and CDR2 sequences are LGHNA and YNFKEQ. The CDR3 loop is CASSQEVLGGLANFF. CDR3 in DNA: TGTGCCAGCAGCCAAGAGGTTTTGGGGGGGCTAGCAAACTTCTTC.

The chain joins TRBV4-1 to TRBJ1-5; TRBD1 might be the D (6 bases). The ends were cut back, 3 bases at V and 2 bases at J, with 11 bases in the middle. The CDR3 totals 15 residues. Per the germline V gene, CDR1 is MGHRA and CDR2 is YSYEKL. The CDR3 region is CASSHQGIRNQPQHF. CDR3 bases: TGCGCCAGCAGCCATCAGGGGATCCGCAATCAGCCCCAGCATTTT.

This clone has a handful of counts. The V and J genes are TRBV6-1 and TRBJ1-1; the match to TRBD1 covers 7 bases. The J segment lost 3 bases and the V segment lost 4 bases, leaving 2 bases of the junction unmatched. CDR1 is MNHNS, CDR2 SASEGT, per germline. The CDR3 runs 13 residues. DNA for the CDR3: TGTGCCAGCAGTGCCAGGGGGTACACTGAAGCTTTCTTT. Its protein is CASSARGYTEAFF.

This clone showed up just a few times. V and J are TRBV4-3 and TRBJ2-7; D gene unclear. The CDR3 sequence is 13 residues long. V was clipped by 1 base and J by 0 bases, with 4 bases between them. Germline CDR1 LGHNA, CDR2 YSLEER. The CDR3 is CASSQGSSYEQYF. In DNA, the CDR3 is TGCGCCAGCAGCCAAGGTAGCTCCTACGAGCAGTACTTC.